The sequence of this TCR beta chain was determined in a study of molecular identifiers for immune sequencing clone quantification. Using its own MiXCR run on the PCR reads, TCRdb lists one record per CDR3 protein. This sample has some 97,000 distinct CDR3 sequences, with over 30% found just once. The TCR comes from a human donor in good health. Some libraries in this study had Jurkat cell RNA spiked in. Sequences were obtained from naive CD8+ T cells from blood, with Jurkat cell RNA spiked in. As to subset: FACS-sorted CD8+CD4-CCR7+CD45RA+ naive T cells.

CDR3 residues: CASSYTTGGEQYF. The CDR3 DNA sequence: TGTGCCAGCAGTTACACCACGGGGGGCGAGCAGTACTTC. The rearrangement joins TRBV6-5 to TRBJ2-7, with 7 bases lining up with TRBD2. From germline, CDR1 is MNHEY and CDR2 SVGAGI. The CDR3 has 13 amino acids. V shed 2 bases, J shed 6 bases, and the junction held 4 bases outside the gene matches.